This T cell receptor beta chain was identified during a study of blood T cell repertoires in COVID-19. Looking at the study overall: Acute-phase and convalescent COVID-19 samples originated in the United States, Italy and Spain.

There are 15 residues in the CDR3. Trimming took 0 bases from V and 2 from J, leaving 8 bases between them. CDR1 SNHLY and CDR2 FYNNEI come from the germline V gene. Clones were sequenced by immunoSEQ multiplex PCR, and TCRdb holds only the in-frame ones, with some missing. Of some 290,000 clones in the sample, under 95% were seen once. Material for sequencing was PBMCs or T cells enriched from blood (not recorded which). This receptor was obtained from a woman in her 40s with acute COVID-19. The chain joins TRBV2 to TRBJ1-3; D unclear. The CDR3 region has the DNA TGTGCCAGCAGTGAAGCTGCGTCGGCTGGAAACACCATATATTTT. It specifies CASSEAASAGNTIYF.